This T cell receptor (beta chain) appears in the sequencing data of a study of cytomegalovirus exposure and HLA in healthy donors (TCRdb year 2017). Context from the whole study: In an earlier analysis of under 600 of the donors, 250 to 350 Gb of sequence data and 90 million to 120 million unique TCR beta sequences from about 179 million T cells were reported. An early release that covered roughly 600 HLA-typed donors contained around 300 gigabases of sequencing data and around 80 million unique TCR sequences. Among the roughly 410 genotyped donors, around 81% belonged to the genetic ancestry cluster associated with self-reported Caucasian donors. The study aimed to test whether cataloging public T cell receptors could reveal signatures of past pathogen exposure. The study used immunosequencing to profile the T cell repertoires of under 700 subjects and linked those repertoires to cytomegalovirus serostatus. In addition to the first cohort of 650 to 800 subjects, a separate validation cohort of 130 or so different subjects was used. The study combined high-throughput TCR immunosequencing, statistical association of individual TCRs with disease status, and machine learning to predict cytomegalovirus infection status. A later analysis re-analyzed previously published TCR beta repertoires from 550 to 700 donors and added high-resolution HLA genotyping to study TCR occurrence patterns. The later analysis used no new phenotypic data to find candidate immune exposures, relying instead on TCR beta sequences and their occurrence across donors. In an earlier analysis of more than 550 of the donors, high-throughput TCR beta sequencing was used to judge whether each TCR beta V gene segment behaved as functional or pseudogenic. Donor age, sex, ethnicity and CMV serostatus were compiled alongside the repertoire data. Genome-wide SNP genotypes for about three fifths of the roughly 670 donors were used in a later genetic analysis, which treated that subset as a discovery cohort. Every discovery cohort repertoire had been produced on one sequencing platform. HLA typing covered class I and class II loci at four-digit resolution. Typing coverage differed by locus: A, B, C, DRB1 and DQB1 were typed in roughly 620-640 donors, DQA1 in 500 to 550, DPA1 in 600 to 610, and DPB1 in 450 to 480. Several DR-DQ haplotypes were treated as single units for association and clustering because of strong linkage in the cohort. Among some 400 genotyped donors of the cohort, an average of approximately 240,000 unique TCR beta nucleotide sequences was sequenced per donor, of which 15% to 20% were non-productive.

The method was the immunoSEQ multiplex PCR assay. The multiplex PCR relied on a mix of 60 forward primers for TCR Vbeta segments and 13 reverse primers for TCR Jbeta segments. Amplification of the CDR3 region of rearranged TCR beta genes was performed with a multiplex PCR assay on genomic DNA. The amplified TCR beta libraries were sequenced on the Illumina HiSeq System as 87-base-pair reads. The paper's processing steps were these. In a later analysis, tens of millions of unique TCR beta chains were counted across the 690 or so repertoires, and about 9.9 million of these chains were shared by at least two donors. A nearest-neighbor algorithm error-corrected the raw reads and collapsed the reads into unique sequences, merging closely related sequences to remove PCR and sequencing errors. Alignment of CDR3 sequences to IMGT reference sequences was used to assign V, D and J gene segments. For a sequence to be retained, at least a six-nucleotide match to both a V gene segment and a J gene segment was required. A rearrangement counted as productive if the CDR3 had no stop codons and remained in frame with V and J, and every other rearrangement counted as non-productive. CDR3 was defined according to IMGT convention as the region running from the second conserved V-encoded cysteine to the conserved J-encoded phenylalanine. Sequences without an unambiguous match to a single V gene segment were excluded from the earlier analysis of 450 to 650 of the donors. An earlier analysis of a few hundred of the donors classified V segments as functional when productive rearrangements were above 56.7% and as segregating when the standard deviation between donors was above 5%. A statistical classification framework was developed to diagnose cytomegalovirus status using the catalog of TCR beta chain sequences. V and J gene assignment, in a later analysis, came from comparing TCR nucleotide sequences with IMGT/GENE-DB human TR gene sequences. Using the TCRdist pipeline, a later analysis assigned CDR3 sequences along with most-parsimonious VDJ recombination scenarios. In a later analysis, every TCR beta chain was defined by the combination of its CDR3 amino acid sequence and its V-gene family, and reads without a unique V-gene family were dropped. A later analysis removed nearly 600 highly shared, low-generation-probability nucleotide sequences to deal with suspected cross-contamination and a sequencing artifact. In a later analysis, a clonal expansion index was calculated for each public chain from normalized within-repertoire ranks of inferred template counts. A later analysis computed generation probabilities with a VDJ recombination model fitted to out-of-frame rearrangements, and checked the results against IGoR. In a later analysis, hypergeometric tests were used to score TCR-TCR, TCR-HLA and TCR-CMV co-occurrence, with a repertoire-size bias correction applied to TCR pairs. A later analysis estimated false discovery rates by permuting HLA or CMV assignments 20 times. In a later analysis, co-occurring TCRs were grouped using DBSCAN, with TCRdist sequence similarity added in when clustering inside HLA-allele-positive subsets. Repertoires with fewer than 30,000 or more than 120,000 public chains, plus five repertoires with anomalous nucleotide sharing, were excluded from co-occurrence clustering. TCRdb holds this immuneACCESS table with in-frame rearrangements only. Some clones are missing; in checked studies, unresolved V genes explain under half, and the rest has no known cause. That table gives V, J and clone size, and the DNA gave D and trimming. The sample table holds 200,000 to 250,000 clones, of which over 80% were seen once. The top ten constitute approximately 0.71% of the sample.

In total, over 600 healthy bone marrow donors made up the cohort. At the time of sampling, every cohort member was nominally healthy, though immune exposures that went unrecorded were likely present. The donor tested CMV seronegative and was one of the 352 seronegative cohort members. A peripheral blood sample was provided by each donor, and peripheral blood mononuclear cells were used for TCR beta sequencing. Genomic DNA extraction from the blood cell samples was performed with the Qiagen DNeasy Blood Extraction Kit. The research as a whole found: Most TCR sequences were observed very rarely across donors, whereas some public TCRs were present in many individuals. The classifier was reported to diagnose cytomegalovirus status with high specificity and sensitivity in both the original and validation cohorts. The authors suggested that the approach could potentially be extended to other disease states and immunological phenotypes. Fewer than 20 rarely observed V segments, including chromosome 9 orphons, were excluded from the earlier analysis of approximately 600 of the donors because counts were too low. Because HLA typing was missing for some donors at each locus, association tests included only the typed subset. Only TCR beta chains were sequenced in this cohort, and the absence of alpha or paired-chain data limited detectable features. Roughly uniform sequencing depth across donors was assumed in presence/absence analyses, although this assumption may not hold. In a later analysis, TCR association rates were found to vary across HLA loci, with the most associated TCRs seen for DRB1 alleles and the fewest for HLA-C alleles. Compared with equally common non-associated chains, HLA-associated TCR beta chains in a later analysis were more clonally expanded and had lower generation probabilities. In the study, some 180 TCR beta chains were listed as associated with cytomegalovirus. A further reported finding was that TCR beta sequences accurately predicted the HLA-A and HLA-B alleles for most subjects in the first cohort. When HLA alleles, especially DR and DQ, strongly co-occurred, TCR associations were difficult to assign to individual alleles. The 87-base-pair reads could not distinguish some IMGT-functional V segments, including TRBV6-2 and TRBV6-3, so those segments were excluded. At a false discovery rate of 0.05, a later analysis linked about 16,000 TCR beta sequences to specific HLA alleles. A later analysis found that most CMV-associated TCR beta chains appeared HLA-restricted, with HLA associations seemingly driven largely by CMV exposure. Three of the identified cytomegalovirus-associated TCR beta chains were confirmed in vitro to be specific for cytomegalovirus antigens. Correlated functional status among segregating V segments might reflect linkage disequilibrium, but an unknown experimental factor could not be ruled out. A cluster of highly shared sequence variants was judged likely to represent a technical artifact of the sequencing pipeline. A later genetic analysis associated a missense DCLRE1C variant with V-gene and J-gene trimming of TCR beta chains, and an independent cohort replicated the association. Immune exposure information for the cohort was limited to CMV serostatus. An earlier analysis of some 590 of the donors showed that most TCR beta V segments appeared in productive rearrangements either about 90% or about 30% of the time, which broadly matched IMGT annotations. A later genetic analysis reported fewer N-insertions in productive TCRs among donors in an Asian-associated ancestry cluster than the approximately 670-donor mean. Several of the top co-occurrence clusters appeared to be linked to parvovirus B19, influenza, CMV and Epstein-Barr virus, according to a later analysis.

Comments on this clone: Its cognate antigen has yet to be identified. No qualities accompany the bases; no much larger clone lies one base away.

Reading from cysteine to phenylalanine, the CDR3 counts 13 amino acids. Only CDR3 DNA is held: 39 bases, read in frame from base 1. Via the germline V gene, CDR1 is SGHVS and CDR2 FQNEAQ. At the junction V is shortened by 5 bases and J by 2 bases, with 10 bases in between. Sequencing was done on a sample of PBMCs. The source of this sequence is a boy aged 2 to 10 in good health and CMV-seronegative. The chain employs TRBV7-8 and TRBJ2-7; tentative D gene TRBD1, with 6 bases matching. For the CDR3, the sequence is CASSPGQTYEQYF. The DNA reads TGTGCCAGCAGCCCTGGACAGACCTACGAGCAGTACTTC.